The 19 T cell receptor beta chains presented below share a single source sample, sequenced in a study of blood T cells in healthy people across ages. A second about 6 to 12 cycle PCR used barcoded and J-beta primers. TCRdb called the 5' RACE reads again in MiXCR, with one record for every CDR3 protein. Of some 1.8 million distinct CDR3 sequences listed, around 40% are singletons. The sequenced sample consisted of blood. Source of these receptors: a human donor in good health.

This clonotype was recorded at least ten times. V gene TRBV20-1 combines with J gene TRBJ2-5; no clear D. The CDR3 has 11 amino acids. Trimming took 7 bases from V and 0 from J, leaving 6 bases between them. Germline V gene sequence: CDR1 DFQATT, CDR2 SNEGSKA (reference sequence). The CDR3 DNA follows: TGCAGTGGGCAGTACCAAGAGACCCAGTACTTC. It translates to CSGQYQETQYF.

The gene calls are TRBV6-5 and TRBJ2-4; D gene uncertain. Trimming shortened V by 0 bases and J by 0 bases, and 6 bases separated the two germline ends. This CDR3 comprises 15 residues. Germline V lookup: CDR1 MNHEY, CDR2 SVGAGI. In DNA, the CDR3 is TGTGCCAGCAGTTACTCAGCAGTAGCCAAAAACATTCAGTACTTC. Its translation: CASSYSAVAKNIQYF.

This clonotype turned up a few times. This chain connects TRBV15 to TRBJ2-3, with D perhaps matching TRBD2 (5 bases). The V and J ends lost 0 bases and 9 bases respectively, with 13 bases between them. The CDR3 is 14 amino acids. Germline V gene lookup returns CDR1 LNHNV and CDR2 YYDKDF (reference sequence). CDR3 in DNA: TGTGCCACCAGCAGAGATCTCCGAACGGGGACGCAGTATTTT. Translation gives CATSRDLRTGTQYF.

DNA of the CDR3: TGCAGTGCTAACCGGGGGGCCACAGATACGCAGTATTTT. This sequence encodes CSANRGATDTQYF. The chain combines TRBV20-1 with TRBJ2-3, with D possibly matching TRBD2 (7 bases). V was trimmed by 4 bases and J by 2 bases, leaving 10 bases between them. Germline assignment: CDR1 DFQATT and CDR2 SNEGSKA (reference sequence). This CDR3 spans 13 amino acids.

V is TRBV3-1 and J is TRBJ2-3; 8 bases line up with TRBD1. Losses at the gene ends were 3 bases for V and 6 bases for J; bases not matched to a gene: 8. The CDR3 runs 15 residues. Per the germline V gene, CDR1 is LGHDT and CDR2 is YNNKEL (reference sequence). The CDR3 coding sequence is TGTGCCAGCAGCCAGAACAGGGGGGAGCTGGATACGCAGTATTTT. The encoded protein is CASSQNRGELDTQYF.

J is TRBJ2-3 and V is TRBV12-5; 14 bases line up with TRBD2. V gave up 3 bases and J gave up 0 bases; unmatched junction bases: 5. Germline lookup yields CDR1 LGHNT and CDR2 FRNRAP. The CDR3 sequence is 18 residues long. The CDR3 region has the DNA TGTGCTAGTGGTTTCGGGACTAGCGGGGGACTAAGCACAGATACGCAGTATTTT. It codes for CASGFGTSGGLSTDTQYF.

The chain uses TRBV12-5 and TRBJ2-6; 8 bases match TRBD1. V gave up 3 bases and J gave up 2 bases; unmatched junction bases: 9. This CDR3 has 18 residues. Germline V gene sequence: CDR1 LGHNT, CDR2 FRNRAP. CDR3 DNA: TGTGCTAGTGGTTTCTTGACAGGGGACAAAACTGGGGCCAACGTCCTGACTTTC. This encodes CASGFLTGDKTGANVLTF.

The DNA for the CDR3 is TGTGCCAGCAGTTTGGGCACCGGGGGGTCAGATACGCAGTATTTT. It specifies CASSLGTGGSDTQYF. J is TRBJ2-3 and V is TRBV12-3 or TRBV12-4; 7 positions match TRBD2. The CDR3 has 15 amino acids. After removal of 3 bases from V and 4 bases from J, the junction contained 7 bases not matched to a gene.

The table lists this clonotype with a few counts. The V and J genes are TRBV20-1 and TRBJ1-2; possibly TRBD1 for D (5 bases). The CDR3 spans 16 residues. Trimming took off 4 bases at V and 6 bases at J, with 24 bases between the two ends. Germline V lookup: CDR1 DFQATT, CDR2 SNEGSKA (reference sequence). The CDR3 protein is CSAKRGVGGEVDGYTF. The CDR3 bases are TGCAGTGCTAAAAGGGGTGTGGGAGGGGAAGTGGATGGCTACACCTTC.

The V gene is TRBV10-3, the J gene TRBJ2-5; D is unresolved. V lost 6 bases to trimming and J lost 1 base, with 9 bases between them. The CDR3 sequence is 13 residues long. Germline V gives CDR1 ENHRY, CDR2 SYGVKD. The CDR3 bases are TGTGCCATCAGCCCCATCTCCCAAGAGACCCAGTACTTC. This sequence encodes CAISPISQETQYF.

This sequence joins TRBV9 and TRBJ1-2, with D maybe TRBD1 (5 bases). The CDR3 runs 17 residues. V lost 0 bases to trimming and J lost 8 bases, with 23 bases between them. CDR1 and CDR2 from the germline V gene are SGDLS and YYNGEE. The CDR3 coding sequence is TGTGCCAGCAGCGTAGAGTTGGTGGGGACGTCGGAGGGCGGCTACACCTTC. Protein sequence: CASSVELVGTSEGGYTF.

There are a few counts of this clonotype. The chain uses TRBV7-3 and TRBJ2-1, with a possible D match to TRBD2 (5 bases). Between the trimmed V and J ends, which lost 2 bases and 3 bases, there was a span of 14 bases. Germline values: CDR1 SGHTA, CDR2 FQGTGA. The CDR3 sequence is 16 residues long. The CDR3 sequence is CASSLASGNDYNEQFF. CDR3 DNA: TGTGCCAGCAGCTTAGCGTCGGGAAATGACTACAATGAGCAGTTCTTC.

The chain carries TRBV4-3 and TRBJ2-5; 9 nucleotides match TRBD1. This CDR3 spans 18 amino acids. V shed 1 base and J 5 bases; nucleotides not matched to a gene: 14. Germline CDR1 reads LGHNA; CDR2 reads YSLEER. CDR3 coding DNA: TGCGCCAGCAGCCAAGGGTTTGGGGGGACAGGGATTTGGGAGACCCAGTACTTC. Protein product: CASSQGFGGTGIWETQYF.

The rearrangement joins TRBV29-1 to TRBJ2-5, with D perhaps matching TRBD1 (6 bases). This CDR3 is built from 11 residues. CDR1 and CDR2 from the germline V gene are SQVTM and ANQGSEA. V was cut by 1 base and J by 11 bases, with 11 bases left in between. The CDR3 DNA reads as TGCAGCGTTGAAGTCGGACAGCGGCAGTACTTC. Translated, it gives CSVEVGQRQYF.

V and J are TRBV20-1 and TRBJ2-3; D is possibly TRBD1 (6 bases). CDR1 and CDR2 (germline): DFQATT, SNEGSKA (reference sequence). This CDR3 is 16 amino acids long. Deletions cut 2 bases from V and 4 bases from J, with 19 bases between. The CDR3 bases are TGCAGTGCTAGATCGGGTCCCGGACAGAAAGCAGATACGCAGTATTTT. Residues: CSARSGPGQKADTQYF.

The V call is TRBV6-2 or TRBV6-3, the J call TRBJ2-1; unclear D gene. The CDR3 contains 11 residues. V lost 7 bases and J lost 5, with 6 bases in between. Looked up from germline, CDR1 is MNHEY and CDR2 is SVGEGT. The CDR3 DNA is TGTGCCAGCACAGCTGACAATGAGCAGTTCTTC. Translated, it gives CASTADNEQFF.

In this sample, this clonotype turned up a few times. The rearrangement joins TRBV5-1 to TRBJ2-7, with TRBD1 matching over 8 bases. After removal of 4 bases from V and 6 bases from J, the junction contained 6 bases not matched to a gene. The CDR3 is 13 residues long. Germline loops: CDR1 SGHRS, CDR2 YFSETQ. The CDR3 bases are TGCGCCAGCAGCCCCCCGACAGGGGCCGAGCAGTACTTC. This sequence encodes CASSPPTGAEQYF.

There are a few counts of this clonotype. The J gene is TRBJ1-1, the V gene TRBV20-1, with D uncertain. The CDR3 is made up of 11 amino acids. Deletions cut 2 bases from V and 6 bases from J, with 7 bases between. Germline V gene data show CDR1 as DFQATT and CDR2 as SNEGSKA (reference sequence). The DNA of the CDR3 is TGCAGTGCTAGACTGGACGCTGAAGCTTTCTTT. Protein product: CSARLDAEAFF.

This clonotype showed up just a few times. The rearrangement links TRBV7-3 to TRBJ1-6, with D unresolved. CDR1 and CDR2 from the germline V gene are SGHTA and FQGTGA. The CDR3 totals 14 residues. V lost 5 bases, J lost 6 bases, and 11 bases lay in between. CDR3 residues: CASSRGGLNSPLHF. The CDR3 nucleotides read TGTGCCAGCAGCCGAGGCGGCCTTAATTCACCCCTCCACTTT.